The 31 T cell receptor beta chains below come from one sample, sequenced in a study of T cells in women clearing cervical HPV infection. Some clones are missing from TCRdb's copy, which holds only in-frame ones; the method was immunoSEQ multiplex PCR. The repertoire table contains about 46,000 clones. The source material was blood buffy coat. These receptors originate from a woman aged 18 to 75 with a cervical HPV16 infection that either progressed to CIN3+ or cleared (not recorded which).

Regarding this clone: Sequencing ends 3 residues short of the CDR3 end; the germline J gene provides the rest. The V call is TRBV18, the J call TRBJ2-2, with 9 positions matching TRBD1. Germline CDR1 is KGHSH and CDR2 is LQKENI. V was pared by 6 bases and J by 7 bases, with 9 bases of the junction left unmatched. CDR3 length: 15 amino acids. The sequenced CDR3 bases are TGTGCCAGCTCCCCGGGGACAGGGACCGGCGGGGAG. Translated, it gives CASSPGTGTGGE. The complete CDR3 sequence is CASSPGTGTGGELFF.

Regarding this clone: The read halts 3 residues ahead of the CDR3 end, with the missing end drawn from the germline J gene. J is TRBJ1-6 and V is TRBV19, with 7 bases matching TRBD1. The germline CDR1 and CDR2 sequences are LNHDA and SQIVND (reference sequence). The CDR3 covers 15 residues. The junction had 7 bases not matched to a gene; V was cut back by 3 bases and J by 8 bases. CDR3 region: CASSIRQGGYSPLHF. CDR3 DNA (partial): TGTGCCAGTAGTATCCGACAGGGTGGTTATTCACCC. The complete variable domain, with remaining parts taken from reference TRBV19 and TRBJ1-6, reads DGGITQSPKYLFRKEGQNVTLSCEQNLNHDAMYWYRQDPGQGLRLIYYSQIVNDFQKGDIAEGYSVSREKKESFPLTVTSAQKNPTAFYLCASSIRQGGYSPLHFGNGTRLTVT.

With regard to this clone: The CDR3 extends 3 residues past the end of the read, so its final part is completed from the germline J gene. The chain recombines TRBV7-3 with TRBJ2-2; the D is unclear. V dropped 6 bases and J dropped 0 bases, with 8 bases sitting between them. This CDR3 comprises 14 residues. Germline V gene sequence: CDR1 SGHTA, CDR2 FQGTGA. This CDR3 is CASRPAANTGELFF. CDR3 bases read: TGTGCCAGCAGGCCTGCGGCGAACACCGGGGAG.

To note about this clone: The sequenced fragment ends 3 residues before the CDR3 boundary, so the rest is inferred from the germline J gene. The chain uses TRBV19 and TRBJ1-6; no clear D gene. V lost 4 bases and J lost 9, with 10 bases in between. Per germline, CDR1 LNHDA and CDR2 SQIVND (reference sequence). The CDR3 covers 13 residues. CDR3 residues: CASSKSEGSPLHF. CDR3 bases read: TGTGCCAGTAGTAAATCCGAAGGTTCACCC.

Notes on this clone: Read coverage stops 3 residues before the CDR3 terminus; the germline J gene supplies the remainder. This chain uses TRBV6-1 with TRBJ2-7; D uncertain. CDR1 is MNHNS and CDR2 is SASEGT in the germline V gene. The length of the CDR3 is 12 residues. V was shortened by 2 bases and J by 3 bases, with 5 bases between the two germline ends. The CDR3: CASSETVYEQYF. The part of the CDR3 DNA that was read is TGTGCCAGCAGTGAAACAGTCTACGAG.

Concerning this clone: The sequenced fragment ends 3 residues before the CDR3 boundary, so the rest is inferred from the germline J gene. The rearrangement joins TRBV7-3 to TRBJ2-1; 9 positions match TRBD2. The V gene's germline CDR1 is SGHTA and CDR2 FQGTGA. After removal of 2 bases from V and 4 bases from J, the junction contained 3 bases not matched to a gene. There are 15 residues in the CDR3. The DNA read from the CDR3 is TGTGCCAGCAGCTTAGCGGGAGGGAATTACAATGAG. Translated, it gives CASSLAGGNYNE. The whole CDR3 sequence is CASSLAGGNYNEQFF.

As concerns this clone: The missing CDR3 end, 3 residues past where the read stops, is filled in from the germline J gene. The chain recombines TRBV5-4 with TRBJ2-2, with D unresolved. V was trimmed by 5 bases and J by 4 bases, leaving 9 bases between them. The CDR3 is 13 amino acids. The V gene's germline CDR1 is SGHNT and CDR2 YYREEE (reference sequence). CDR3 DNA, as far as it was read: TGTGCCAGCAGTCCTACTTCCACCGGGGAG. It is translated as CASSPTSTGE. The CDR3, in full, reads CASSPTSTGELFF.

As to this clone: The CDR3 is cut off 3 residues early in the read; its end comes from the germline J gene. The gene calls are TRBV5-1 and TRBJ1-5; D is undetermined. This CDR3 is built from 13 residues. V lost 4 bases, J lost 7 bases, and 12 bases lay in between. Per germline, CDR1 SGHRS and CDR2 YFSETQ. The CDR3 DNA, read in part, is TGCGCCAGCAGCCCGGAGGGTCCACAGCCC. This gives the protein CASSPEGPQP. The full CDR3 protein is CASSPEGPQPQHF. The full variable domain, with the rest looked up from reference TRBV5-1 and TRBJ1-5, is KAGVTQTPRYLIKTRGQQVTLSCSPISGHRSVSWYQQTPGQGLQFLFEYFSETQRNKGNFPGRFSGRQFSNSRSEMNVSTLELGDSALYLCASSPEGPQPQHFGDGTRLSIL.

Turning to this clone: The CDR3 goes on 3 residues after the read ends, and that part is filled in from the germline J gene. The chain couples TRBV7-2 to TRBJ1-2; D gene uncertain. The V and J ends lost 1 base and 4 bases respectively, with 13 bases between them. Germline V lookup: CDR1 SGHTA, CDR2 FQGNSA. This CDR3 contains 15 residues. Partial CDR3 DNA: TGTGCCAGCAGCTTAGTGTCAGGTACCGGCTATGGC. As protein: CASSLVSGTGYG. The whole CDR3 reads CASSLVSGTGYGYTF.

As regards this clone: The CDR3 goes on 3 residues after the read ends, and that part is filled in from the germline J gene. This sequence joins TRBV7-3 and TRBJ2-1; 11 bases map to TRBD2. Trimming took 3 bases from V and 7 from J; bases not matched to a gene: 11. The CDR3 spans 17 residues. Germline V CDR1 and CDR2: SGHTA, FQGTGA. CDR3: CASSFGTSGSSRNEQFF. The DNA read from the CDR3 is TGTGCCAGCAGCTTCGGGACTAGCGGATCATCGAGGAATGAG.

To note about this clone: The CDR3 is cut off 3 residues early in the read; its end comes from the germline J gene. The J gene is TRBJ1-1, the V gene TRBV7-9; TRBD1 matches 8 bases. The CDR3 loop spans 15 amino acids. V shed 2 bases and J 1 base; nucleotides not matched to a gene: 3. Germline CDR1 reads SEHNR; CDR2 reads FQNEAQ (reference sequence). The CDR3 DNA, read in part, is TGTGCCAGCAGCTTACAGGGGGCGGGGAACACTGAA. It encodes CASSLQGAGNTE. The whole CDR3 protein is CASSLQGAGNTEAFF.

As for this clone: The sequenced fragment ends 3 residues before the CDR3 boundary, so the rest is inferred from the germline J gene. The chain combines TRBV18 with TRBJ1-1; D not resolved. Per the germline V gene, CDR1 is KGHSH and CDR2 is LQKENI. This CDR3 region has 14 residues. V was cut by 2 bases and J by 2 bases, with 9 bases left in between. The covered CDR3 bases are TGTGCCAGCTCACCAGCCAGGAGTAACACTGAA. Translation: CASSPARSNTE. The complete CDR3 reads CASSPARSNTEAFF.

A remark on this clone: The read terminates 3 residues before the CDR3 end, so the remaining end is supplied by the germline J gene. The chain links TRBV7-3 to TRBJ2-3; TRBD2 aligns across 7 bases. Germline V gene sequence: CDR1 SGHTA, CDR2 FQGTGA. J gave up 2 bases and V 5 bases, and 7 bases lay outside the gene matches. The CDR3 runs 15 residues. The covered CDR3 bases are TGTGCCAGCAGCCCTAGCGGTTCCTCCACAGATACG. It specifies CASSPSGSSTDT. The CDR3 reads in full as CASSPSGSSTDTQYF.

As for this clone: The CDR3 goes on 3 residues after the read ends, and that part is filled in from the germline J gene. The chain links TRBV19 to TRBJ2-7; 8 bases are shared with TRBD2. The CDR3 consists of 15 residues. V lost 3 bases to trimming and J lost 0 bases; unmatched junction nucleotides: 4. Germline loops: CDR1 LNHDA, CDR2 SQIVND (reference sequence). CDR3 in amino acids: CASSIASGSSYEQYF. The part of the CDR3 DNA that was read is TGTGCCAGTAGTATCGCTAGCGGGTCCTCCTACGAG.

Comments on this clone: The CDR3 is cut off 3 residues early in the read; its end comes from the germline J gene. This rearrangement joins TRBV5-4 to TRBJ2-7, with TRBD2 identical over 8 bases. With 4 bases clipped from V and 3 bases from J, the junction kept 6 bases outside the gene matches. Germline V lookup: CDR1 SGHNT, CDR2 YYREEE (reference sequence). This CDR3 has 14 amino acids. CDR3 sequence: CASSNSLADYEQYF. The CDR3 bases that were read are TGTGCCAGCAGCAACTCACTAGCGGACTACGAG.

About this clone itself: The read ends 3 residues early relative to the CDR3; the germline J gene fills the gap. This chain joins TRBV6-2 or TRBV6-3 and TRBJ2-3, with D maybe TRBD2 (5 bases). Trimming removed 4 bases from V and 4 bases from J, with 12 bases in between. CDR1 is MNHEY, CDR2 SVGEGT, per germline. The CDR3 is 14 residues long. The part of the CDR3 DNA that was read is TGTGCCAGCAGTTGGTCTAGCCTCGCAGATACG. This encodes CASSWSSLADT. From start to end, the CDR3 is CASSWSSLADTQYF.

Of note for this clone: Read coverage stops 3 residues before the CDR3 terminus; the germline J gene supplies the remainder. This sequence joins TRBV5-1 and TRBJ2-2; no reliable D call. Trimming took off 0 bases at V and 6 bases at J, with 12 bases between the two ends. The CDR3 runs 15 residues. Germline V CDR1 and CDR2: SGHRS, YFSETQ. This CDR3 reads CASSLAKGVSGELFF. The DNA read from the CDR3 is TGCGCCAGCAGCTTGGCTAAGGGTGTGTCCGGGGAG.

Worth noting for this clone: The missing CDR3 end, 3 residues past where the read stops, is filled in from the germline J gene. The chain carries TRBV7-9 and TRBJ1-1, with TRBD1 matching over 7 bases. This CDR3 has 14 amino acids. The germline V gene has CDR1 SEHNR and CDR2 FQNEAQ (reference sequence). Partial CDR3 DNA: TGTGCCAGCAGCCCTCTGGGTAAGGGGGCCGAA. Translation gives CASSPLGKGAE. The full CDR3 is CASSPLGKGAEAFF.

Of note for this clone: The read finishes 3 residues shy of the CDR3 end, and the germline J gene is used to complete it. The chain couples TRBV2 to TRBJ2-2; tentative D call: TRBD1 (5 bases). The CDR3 is 15 amino acids. V shed 2 bases and J shed 4 bases, with 11 bases lying between them. CDR1 SNHLY and CDR2 FYNNEI come from the germline V gene. CDR3 DNA (partial): TGTGCCAGCAGTGAACTGATCAGGGTCACCGGGGAG. Encoded protein: CASSELIRVTGE. The whole CDR3 reads CASSELIRVTGELFF. Supplemented by reference TRBV2 and TRBJ2-2, the full variable domain reads EPEVTQTPSHQVTQMGQEVILRCVPISNHLYFYWYRQILGQKVEFLVSFYNNEISEKSEIFDDQFSVERPDGSNFTLKIRSTKLEDSAMYFCASSELIRVTGELFFGEGSRLTVL.

Notes on this clone: Sequencing ends 3 residues short of the CDR3 end; the germline J gene provides the rest. V is TRBV6-1 and J is TRBJ2-4, with D unresolved. This CDR3 comprises 15 residues. Germline CDR1 is MNHNS and CDR2 is SASEGT. Here the CDR3 reads CASRERRWSNQPQYF. The part of the CDR3 DNA that was read is TGTGCCAGCAGGGAAAGGCGGTGGAGCAATCAGCCT.

Comment on this clone: The read ends 3 residues shy of where the CDR3 ends; the end is completed using the germline J gene. V is TRBV4-2 and J is TRBJ2-1; 12 bases line up with TRBD1. CDR1 is LGHNA and CDR2 is YNFKEQ in the germline V gene. The trim removed 4 bases at V and 7 bases at J, leaving 23 bases unmatched. This CDR3 spans 21 amino acids. The CDR3 spells CASSPISGQGAQGSWANEQFF. The part of the CDR3 DNA that was read is TGTGCCAGCAGCCCGATATCGGGACAGGGGGCCCAAGGGTCCTGGGCGAATGAG.

Regarding this clone: From the germline J gene comes the end of the CDR3, since the read stops 3 residues before it. The chain recombines TRBV10-3 with TRBJ1-6, with 8 bases aligning to TRBD1. Trimming took 3 bases from V and 9 from J; bases not matched to a gene: 7. The germline V gene encodes CDR1 ENHRY and CDR2 SYGVKD. CDR3 length equals 15 residues. CDR3 amino acids: CAISEKGQGSSPLHF. The covered CDR3 bases are TGTGCCATCAGTGAAAAAGGACAGGGAAGTTCACCC.

A remark on this clone: The CDR3 extends 3 residues past the end of the read, so its final part is completed from the germline J gene. This sequence joins TRBV5-1 and TRBJ1-2, with D possibly being TRBD1 (5 bases). The CDR3 sequence is 11 residues long. The germline gives CDR1 SGHRS, CDR2 YFSETQ. Trimming cost V 5 bases and J 4 bases, with 6 bases left between them. The CDR3 bases that were read are TGCGCCAGCAGTCAGGGCTATGGC. This translates into CASSQGYG. From start to end, the CDR3 is CASSQGYGYTF.

For this clone: The read gets to within 3 residues of the CDR3 end, and the germline J gene fills in the rest. This chain links TRBV29-1 with TRBJ2-2, with D unclear. V was shortened by 4 bases and J by 7 bases, with 13 bases between the two germline ends. The CDR3 is 13 residues long. The V gene's germline CDR1 is SQVTM and CDR2 ANQGSEA. Incomplete CDR3 DNA: TGCAGCGTTGCAGCGCTTACTGGCGGGGAG. Amino acid sequence: CSVAALTGGE. From start to end, the CDR3 is CSVAALTGGELFF.

Notes on this clone: The read finishes 3 residues shy of the CDR3 end, and the germline J gene is used to complete it. This chain connects TRBV19 to TRBJ2-7; 12 nucleotides match TRBD2. The V and J ends lost 1 base and 0 bases, in that order; junction bases with no gene match: 10. Per the germline V gene, CDR1 is LNHDA and CDR2 is SQIVND (reference sequence). This CDR3 comprises 19 residues. CDR3 DNA (partial): TGTGCCAGTAGTATAGTTAGACTAGCGGGAGCCCGCCGCTCCTACGAG. Protein product: CASSIVRLAGARRSYE. The CDR3 in its entirety is CASSIVRLAGARRSYEQYF.

About this clone: The read ends 3 residues before the CDR3 terminus; that terminus is restored from the germline J gene. The chain joins TRBV5-1 to TRBJ1-3; D gene uncertain. The CDR3 contains 16 residues. From germline, CDR1 is SGHRS and CDR2 YFSETQ. The V end lost 4 bases, the J end lost 0 bases, and 14 bases lay between the germline ends. The part of the CDR3 DNA that was read is TGCGCCAGCAGCCTGGAGGGCCATATCTCTGGAAACACC. It codes for CASSLEGHISGNT. The full CDR3 protein is CASSLEGHISGNTIYF.

Here the CDR3 reads CASSIGQVRLAENTGELFF. CDR3 bases read: TGTGCCAGTAGTATAGGGCAAGTGAGACTAGCGGAGAACACCGGGGAG. This chain connects TRBV19 to TRBJ2-2, with 9 bases lining up with TRBD2. The read terminates 3 residues before the CDR3 end, so the remaining end is supplied by the germline J gene. Looked up from germline, CDR1 is LNHDA and CDR2 is SQIVND (reference sequence). Losses at the gene ends were 1 base for V and 1 base for J; bases not matched to a gene: 10. The CDR3 runs to 19 residues.

Concerning this clone: With the read ending 3 residues before the CDR3 end, the germline J gene is used to fill in that end. The genes are TRBV19 and TRBJ1-2; 7 bases fit TRBD1. CDR3 length: 14 amino acids. CDR1 is LNHDA, CDR2 SQIVND, per germline (reference sequence). The sequenced part of the CDR3 DNA is TGTGCCAGTAATCCGGGACAGAACTCCTACGAC. Encoded protein: CASNPGQNSYD. The complete CDR3 protein is CASNPGQNSYDYTF.

Comments on this clone: Coverage ceases 3 residues before the CDR3 finishes, and the germline J gene fills in the end. The gene calls are TRBV18 and TRBJ2-7; D may be TRBD2 (7 bases). The CDR3 is made up of 14 amino acids. V was trimmed by 1 base and J by 2 bases, leaving 9 bases between them. Germline V gene sequence: CDR1 KGHSH, CDR2 LQKENI. CDR3 in amino acids: CASSPQGGTYEQYF. The CDR3 bases that were read are TGTGCCAGCTCACCACAGGGGGGGACCTACGAG.

Worth noting for this clone: The read stops 3 residues short of the end of the CDR3; the missing end is completed from the germline J gene. The genes are TRBV20-1 and TRBJ2-1, with 9 nucleotides matching TRBD1. J lost 7 bases, V lost 6 bases, and 7 bases had no gene match. The CDR3 is 13 amino acids. Germline CDR1 reads DFQATT; CDR2 reads SNEGSKA (reference sequence). The CDR3 loop is CSAEGQGLNEQFF. The sequenced CDR3 bases are TGCAGTGCCGAGGGACAGGGTTTAAATGAG.

Worth noting for this clone: The read ends 3 residues shy of where the CDR3 ends; the end is completed using the germline J gene. V is TRBV2 and J is TRBJ1-5; D unclear. This CDR3 has 17 amino acids. Trimming left V 1 base short and J 4 bases short, with 17 bases between. In germline, CDR1 is SNHLY, CDR2 FYNNEI. The part of the CDR3 DNA that was read is TGTGCCAGCAGTGAAGACGACTTGTCGACCGAAAATCAGCCC. Its translation: CASSEDDLSTENQP. The CDR3 reads in full as CASSEDDLSTENQPQHF.